Listed below are T cell receptor beta chains from one sample, sequenced in a study of blood T cell repertoires in COVID-19. Using immunoSEQ multiplex PCR, the repertoire was profiled, and TCRdb retains in-frame clones only, with some absent. The sample shows more than 65,000 clones, around 79% of them seen only once. The source material was peripheral blood. The receptors come from a man aged 55-75 years with acute or convalescent COVID-19. Both conserved end residues are part of each CDR3. Each record gives: clone size, J gene, V gene, D gene, CDR3 DNA, CDR3 protein. A D gene is named only where the DNA matches it firmly. The size of a clone is reported for some rows only, either as once, few or many, or as a class for expanded clones.

>NA|TRBJ2-2|TRBV27|NA
TGTGCCAGCAGTAGGGGTGGCAGCACGAACACCGGGGAGCTGTTTTTT
CASSRGGSTNTGELFF
>NA|TRBJ2-7|TRBV7-2|TRBD2
TGTGCCAGCAGCCAGGGACTAGCGGGCTACGAGCAGTACTTC
CASSQGLAGYEQYF
>NA|TRBJ2-7|TRBV11-1|NA
TGTGCCAGCAGCTTGTTCCGGGACTTAAAGTCTTCGGAGCAGTACTTC
CASSLFRDLKSSEQYF
>NA|TRBJ1-6|TRBV27|TRBD1
TGTGCCAGCAGTTTTGGCACCGGGACAGCCAATTCACCCCTCCACTTT
CASSFGTGTANSPLHF
>NA|TRBJ2-5|TRBV5-8|NA
TGTGCCAGCAGCTTGGGTTCAGGGACTTTCGGGGAGACCCAGTACTTC
CASSLGSGTFGETQYF
>NA|TRBJ1-4|TRBV7-9|NA
TGTGCCAGCAGCCTTACTAATGAAAAACTGTTTTTT
CASSLTNEKLFF
>NA|TRBJ1-3|TRBV14|NA
TGTGCCAGCAGCCAAGCCAACAGGGGAAACACCATATATTTT
CASSQANRGNTIYF
>NA|TRBJ1-4|TRBV29-1|NA
TGCAGCGTTGAGTCACCCACAGCTAATGAAAAACTGTTTTTT
CSVESPTANEKLFF
>NA|TRBJ2-5|TRBV12-5|TRBD1
TGTGCTAGTGAAGGGACAGGGCAAGAGACCCAGTACTTC
CASEGTGQETQYF
>NA|TRBJ1-4|TRBV7-9|NA
TGTGCCAGCAGCCGCGGGTCGGCCAGGAACGACGAAAAACTGTTTTTT
CASSRGSARNDEKLFF
>NA|TRBJ2-5|TRBV18|NA
TGTGCCAGCTCACCTCCTACCCAAGAGACCCAGTACTTC
CASSPPTQETQYF
>NA|TRBJ1-2|TRBV6-1|NA
TGTGCCAGCAGTGCGCCGGGATCTATGGGGAGCACTAACTATGGCTACACCTTC
CASSAPGSMGSTNYGYTF
>NA|TRBJ1-5|TRBV5-1|TRBD1
TGCGCCAGCAAAACAGGGGCCGATAGCAATCAGCCCCAGCATTTT
CASKTGADSNQPQHF
>NA|TRBJ2-7|TRBV18|TRBD1
TGTGCCAGCTCATCCCGGGACAGGGGAGGCTCCTTCTCCTACGAGCAGTACTTC
CASSSRDRGGSFSYEQYF
>NA|TRBJ2-5|TRBV7-2|TRBD1
TGTGCCAGCAGCTTAGTTCGGCAGGGGGCGAGGTCAGAGACCCAGTACTTC
CASSLVRQGARSETQYF
>many|TRBJ2-3|TRBV7-2|NA
TGTGCCAGCAGCCCGCACGGGACTCGTGCCCCAGATACGCAGTATTTT
CASSPHGTRAPDTQYF
>NA|TRBJ2-3|TRBV4-2|NA
TGTGCCAGCAGCCAAGATCCGGCAGATACGCAGTATTTT
CASSQDPADTQYF
>NA|TRBJ1-1|TRBV6-4|NA
TGTGCCAGCAGTGACTCGAGTCGGAACACTGAAGCTTTCTTT
CASSDSSRNTEAFF
>medium-sized|TRBJ2-2|TRBV5-1|NA
TGCGCCAGCAGCCTTGGACACAGGGACACCTCCACCGGGGAGCTGTTTTTT
CASSLGHRDTSTGELFF
>NA|TRBJ1-2|TRBV27|TRBD1
TGTGCCAGCAGTCGGGGACAGGGGTTTGGCGGCTACACCTTC
CASSRGQGFGGYTF
>once|TRBJ1-5|TRBV11-2|TRBD1
TGTGCCAGCAGCTTACGACAGGGGTCCCCCCAGCCCCAGCATTTT
CASSLRQGSPQPQHF
>NA|TRBJ2-1|TRBV15|NA
TGTGCCACCAGCAGATTATCAGGGGAATACAATGAGCAGTTCTTC
CATSRLSGEYNEQFF
>NA|TRBJ2-5|TRBV19|NA
TGTGCCAGTAGTATAGTTTGGGGACTGCAAGAGACCCAGTACTTC
CASSIVWGLQETQYF
>NA|TRBJ1-5|TRBV6-6|NA
TGTGCCAGCAGTTACTCAACAAACAATCAGCCCCAGCATTTT
CASSYSTNNQPQHF
>once|TRBJ1-4|TRBV7-2|NA
TGTGCCAGCAGCGGACCGGGATCAGAAAAACTGTTTTTT
CASSGPGSEKLFF
>few|TRBJ2-1|TRBV6-4|TRBD2
TGTGCCAGCAGTGAGCGCCCGGGGGGGCAAAATGAGCAGTTCTTC
CASSERPGGQNEQFF
>few|TRBJ1-3|TRBV7-9|TRBD1
TGTGCCAGCAGCTCCAGGGGGCCTGACACCATATATTTT
CASSSRGPDTIYF
>few|TRBJ2-5|TRBV7-2|TRBD2
TGTGCCAGCAGCTTAGTTAGCGGGGGGGCCCGAGAGACCCAGTACTTC
CASSLVSGGARETQYF
>NA|TRBJ1-4|TRBV4-3|NA
TGCGCCAGCAGCCCGGGTGCGTCGCGGGCAACTAATGAAAAACTGTTTTTT
CASSPGASRATNEKLFF
>many|TRBJ1-1|TRBV27|TRBD1
TGTGCCAGCAATCCACAGGGGGCGGAGGAAGCTTTCTTT
CASNPQGAEEAFF
>once|TRBJ1-2|TRBV3-1/TRBV3-2|TRBD1
TGTGCCAGCAGCCAATTGACAGGGGACTATGGCTACACCTTC
CASSQLTGDYGYTF
>NA|TRBJ2-4|TRBV19|NA
TGTGCCAGTAGCCTCCTCTCTGCCGGACTAAACATTCAGTACTTC
CASSLLSAGLNIQYF
>NA|TRBJ2-2|TRBV5-1|TRBD1
TGCGCCAGCAGCTCTCGGACAGGGACGGGCGGGGAGCTGTTTTTT
CASSSRTGTGGELFF
>few|TRBJ1-5|TRBV7-9|NA
TGTGCCACATCCAGGGACAATCAGCCCCAGCATTTT
CATSRDNQPQHF
>NA|TRBJ1-1|TRBV12-3/TRBV12-4|NA
TGTGCCAGCAGCCAAAACACTGAAGCTTTCTTT
CASSQNTEAFF
>NA|TRBJ2-1|TRBV4-1|NA
TGCGCCAGCAGCCCGACCCCCGGGAGTGATGAGCAGTTCTTC
CASSPTPGSDEQFF
>NA|TRBJ1-2|TRBV7-2|NA
TGTGCCAGCAGCTACCTCTTTGGCTCAGCGGGTGGCTACACCTTC
CASSYLFGSAGGYTF
>NA|TRBJ2-1|TRBV27|TRBD1
TGTGCCAGCAGTACACTGGGACAGGGGGTAAATGAGCAGTTCTTC
CASSTLGQGVNEQFF
>once|TRBJ2-5|TRBV14|TRBD1
TGTGCCAGCAGCCAAGATTATTCCCAACAGGGGATGCAAGAGACCCAGTACTTC
CASSQDYSQQGMQETQYF
>NA|TRBJ2-2|TRBV19|TRBD2
TGTGCCAGTACTAGCGGGCGAACGAACACTGGGGAGCTGTTTTTT
CASTSGRTNTGELFF
>NA|TRBJ2-7|TRBV24-1|NA
TGTGCCACCAGTGACCTGGACACCTACGAGCAGTACTTC
CATSDLDTYEQYF
>NA|TRBJ1-1|TRBV5-8|TRBD1
TGTGCCAGCAGGGCGAACAGGGGCACTGAAGCTTTCTTT
CASRANRGTEAFF
>NA|TRBJ1-1|TRBV6-5|TRBD1
TGTGCCTCAGCTGGGACAGCGATGGGGAACACTGAAGCTTTCTTT
CASAGTAMGNTEAFF
>NA|TRBJ2-7|TRBV6-2/TRBV6-3|NA
TGTGCCAGCAGTTCGGGGGTCTACGAGCAGTACTTC
CASSSGVYEQYF
>NA|TRBJ1-3|TRBV7-2|NA
TGTGCCAGCAGCTTCCACTATTCTGGAAACACCATATATTTT
CASSFHYSGNTIYF
>NA|TRBJ1-2|TRBV10-3|NA
TGTGCCATCAGTGAGTCTAAGGGAACAGGAGGCTACACCTTC
CAISESKGTGGYTF
>NA|TRBJ1-4|TRBV4-3|TRBD1
TGCGCCAGCAGCGCGGACAGGGGATATAATGAAAAACTGTTTTTT
CASSADRGYNEKLFF
>NA|TRBJ2-5|TRBV7-2|TRBD2
TGTGCCAGCAGCCGCGGGTCGCGGGGGATACAAGAGACCCAGTACTTC
CASSRGSRGIQETQYF
>NA|TRBJ1-1|TRBV5-4|NA
TGTGCCAGCAGCTCCGTCGCAGGGAACACTGAAGCTTTCTTT
CASSSVAGNTEAFF
>NA|TRBJ1-6|TRBV3-1/TRBV3-2|NA
TGTGCCAGCAGGGGGCCAGATAATTCACCCCTCCACTTT
CASRGPDNSPLHF
>few|TRBJ1-2|TRBV11-2|NA
TGTGCCAGCAGCTTAGACCCCGGTCTCACACCATCCGGGGGCTATGGCTACACCTTC
CASSLDPGLTPSGGYGYTF
>NA|TRBJ2-7|TRBV4-1|TRBD2
TGCGCCAGCAGCCAAGTCGGGGGGAGCTCCTACGAGCAGTACTTC
CASSQVGGSSYEQYF
>NA|TRBJ2-7|TRBV7-7|TRBD1
TGTGCTAGCAGCTCCGGACCGGGACAGGGCTACGAGCAGTACTTC
CASSSGPGQGYEQYF
>NA|TRBJ1-2|TRBV28|NA
TGTGCCAGCAGTTTAGGGACACATGGCTACACCTTC
CASSLGTHGYTF
>NA|TRBJ2-1|TRBV4-1|NA
TGCGCCAGCAGGAGGACCGGGAGTAACAATGAGCAGTTCTTC
CASRRTGSNNEQFF